Shown below are 29 T cell receptor beta chains from a single sample sequenced in a study of blood T cell repertoires in COVID-19. Sequenced by immunoSEQ multiplex PCR; TCRdb stores in-frame clones only, minus some. The repertoire holds fewer than 65,000 clones, with 70% to 90% as singletons. Sample: peripheral blood. The receptors originated from a man aged 55 to 70 with acute or convalescent COVID-19.

This clone appeared once. The gene calls are TRBV12-3 or TRBV12-4 and TRBJ1-2, with a tentative D call TRBD1 (6 bases). The CDR3 has 13 residues. V lost 5 bases and J lost 3, with 10 bases in between. CDR3 sequence: CASSVDRYYGYTF. DNA for the CDR3: TGTGCCAGCAGTGTGGACAGATACTATGGCTACACCTTC.

The J gene is TRBJ2-2, the V gene TRBV6-1; 8 bases line up with TRBD2. J was trimmed by 5 bases and V by 2 bases; bases with no gene match: 4. In germline, CDR1 is MNHNS, CDR2 SASEGT. The length of the CDR3 is 15 residues. The CDR3 DNA follows: TGTGCCAGCAGTGAACCGGGAGGGAGGACCGGGGAGCTGTTTTTT. It translates to CASSEPGGRTGELFF.

J is TRBJ2-1 and V is TRBV10-2; a possible D gene is TRBD1 (6 bases). With 10 bases removed from V and 3 bases from J, the gap between germline ends came to 13 bases. The germline gives CDR1 WSHSY, CDR2 SAAADI. The CDR3 sequence is 13 residues long. CDR3 amino acids: CATVQGIYNEQFF. Here the CDR3 DNA reads TGCGCCACCGTGCAGGGGATCTACAATGAGCAGTTCTTC.

This rearrangement joins TRBV9 to TRBJ2-7; D may be TRBD1 (6 bases). Germline CDR1 SGDLS, CDR2 YYNGEE. V was cut by 4 bases and J by 3 bases, with 17 bases left in between. This CDR3 has 15 amino acids. The CDR3 DNA reads TGTGCCAGCAGCCGACTCATCGGGACACACTACGAGCAGTACTTC. This encodes CASSRLIGTHYEQYF. The full variable domain, in which reference TRBV9 and TRBJ2-7 provide the parts outside the CDR3, is DSGVTQTPKHLITATGQRVTLRCSPRSGDLSVYWYQQSLDQGLQFLIQYYNGEERAKGNILERFSAQQFPDLHSELNLSSLELGDSALYFCASSRLIGTHYEQYFGPGTRLTVT.

This chain links TRBV20-1 with TRBJ2-2; D may be TRBD1 (5 bases). Per germline, CDR1 DFQATT and CDR2 SNEGSKA (reference sequence). Trimming took 3 bases from V and 4 from J, leaving 12 bases between them. The CDR3 spans 14 residues. CDR3 residues: CSASDGHITGELFF. CDR3 in DNA: TGCAGTGCTAGTGACGGACACATCACCGGGGAGCTGTTTTTT.

This rearrangement joins TRBV20-1 to TRBJ2-1; 8 bases are a match to TRBD1. With V trimmed by 3 bases and J by 5 bases, 9 bases remained unmatched. Germline lookup yields CDR1 DFQATT and CDR2 SNEGSKA (reference sequence). The CDR3 consists of 15 residues. The CDR3 region is CSASRQRTGNNEQFF. Here the CDR3 DNA reads TGCAGTGCTAGTAGACAACGGACAGGGAACAATGAGCAGTTCTTC.

This chain uses TRBV11-2 with TRBJ2-3, with TRBD2 matching 14 bases. V was clipped by 6 bases and J by 5 bases; unmatched bases: 10. This CDR3 contains 17 residues. CDR1 and CDR2 from the germline V gene are SGHAT and FQNNGV. The CDR3 reads CASSSGTSGGRGDTQYF. As DNA, the CDR3 is TGTGCCAGCAGTTCCGGGACTAGCGGGGGCCGCGGAGATACGCAGTATTTT.

The chain is built from TRBV5-6 and TRBJ2-2; 8 bases are shared with TRBD2. The CDR3 runs to 16 residues. V shed 4 bases and J 4 bases; nucleotides not matched to a gene: 9. Germline assignment: CDR1 SGHDT and CDR2 YYEEEE. CDR3: CASSGGLVNPTGELFF. In nucleotides, the CDR3 is TGTGCCAGCAGCGGGGGACTAGTTAACCCCACCGGGGAGCTGTTTTTT. The whole variable domain, filled in from reference TRBV5-6 and TRBJ2-2, reads DAGVTQSPTHLIKTRGQQVTLRCSPKSGHDTVSWYQQALGQGPQFIFQYYEEEERQRGNFPDRFSGHQFPNYSSELNVNALLLGDSALYLCASSGGLVNPTGELFFGEGSRLTVL.

CDR3 region: CASSQEVETEAFF. DNA for the CDR3: TGCGCCAGCAGCCAAGAGGTCGAGACTGAAGCTTTCTTT. The chain links TRBV4-1 to TRBJ1-1; D is unclear. Trimming cost V 0 bases and J 5 bases, with 7 bases left between them. Looked up from germline, CDR1 is MGHRA and CDR2 is YSYEKL. The CDR3 is made up of 13 amino acids.

The rearrangement uses TRBV5-1 and TRBJ2-3, with a tentative D call TRBD1 (5 bases). The CDR3 runs 14 residues. Per germline, CDR1 SGHRS and CDR2 YFSETQ. V was shortened by 1 base and J by 0 bases, with 6 bases between the two germline ends. CDR3 amino acids: CASSLQGSTDTQYF. CDR3 coding DNA: TGCGCCAGCAGCTTGCAGGGAAGCACAGATACGCAGTATTTT.

The chain links TRBV6-2 or TRBV6-3 to TRBJ2-5; 16 bases are a match to TRBD2. The CDR3 has 18 residues. Germline assignment: CDR1 MNHEY and CDR2 SVGEGT. Trimming at V came to 5 bases and at J to 4 bases, leaving 10 bases not matched to a gene. The DNA of the CDR3 is TGTGCCAGCAGTCGCAAGGGGACTAGCGGGGGGGCCGCAGAGACCCAGTACTTC. It encodes CASSRKGTSGGAAETQYF.

The chain is built from TRBV7-2 and TRBJ1-2; TRBD1 matches 9 bases. CDR3 length: 15 residues. The V and J ends lost 6 bases and 7 bases, in that order; junction bases with no gene match: 12. Germline lookup yields CDR1 SGHTA and CDR2 FQGNSA. The CDR3 protein is CASSFSSGTGSGYTF. The CDR3 DNA follows: TGTGCCAGCAGTTTTTCCTCCGGGACAGGGTCTGGCTACACCTTC.

This clone was detected once. The rearrangement uses TRBV18 and TRBJ1-3; unclear D gene. The CDR3 extends over 16 amino acids. Germline lookup yields CDR1 KGHSH and CDR2 LQKENI. The germline V and J ends were trimmed by 6 bases and 6 bases, with 21 bases remaining between them. CDR3 sequence: CASSLPERELENTIYF. CDR3 in DNA: TGTGCCAGCTCCCTACCCGAGAGGGAGTTGGAAAACACCATATATTTT.

The chain uses TRBV7-2 and TRBJ1-2; TRBD1 agrees at 7 bases. The length of the CDR3 is 19 residues. Germline CDR1 SGHTA, CDR2 FQGNSA. Trimming took 1 base from V and 1 from J; bases not matched to a gene: 15. The DNA for the CDR3 is TGTGCCAGCAGCTTAGGGTCACTTTACGGACAGGCCGATAACTATGGCTACACCTTC. It encodes CASSLGSLYGQADNYGYTF. The whole variable domain, remainder taken from reference TRBV7-2 and TRBJ1-2, is GAGVSQSPSNKVTEKGKDVELRCDPISGHTALYWYRQSLGQGLEFLIYFQGNSAPDKSGLPSDRFSAERTGGSVSTLTIQRTQQEDSAVYLCASSLGSLYGQADNYGYTFGSGTRLTVV.

This chain links TRBV6-1 with TRBJ2-2; the match to TRBD2 covers 12 bases. With 3 bases clipped from V and 4 bases from J, the junction kept 6 bases outside the gene matches. CDR3 length: 17 residues. In germline, CDR1 is MNHNS, CDR2 SASEGT. The CDR3 here is CASSDLAGGPGTGELFF. CDR3 in DNA: TGTGCCAGCAGTGATCTAGCGGGAGGGCCTGGCACCGGGGAGCTGTTTTTT.

The V and J genes are TRBV13 and TRBJ2-7; D unclear. This CDR3 region has 11 residues. Germline V gene data show CDR1 as PRHDT and CDR2 as FYEKMQ (reference sequence). The V end lost 2 bases, the J end lost 7 bases, and 6 bases lay between the germline ends. In nucleotides, the CDR3 is TGTGCCAGCAGCTTATATAGTGAGCAGTACTTC. This sequence encodes CASSLYSEQYF. The full variable domain, rest sourced from reference TRBV13 and TRBJ2-7, is AAGVIQSPRHLIKEKRETATLKCYPIPRHDTVYWYQQGPGQDPQFLISFYEKMQSDKGSIPDRFSAQQFSDYHSELNMSSLELGDSALYFCASSLYSEQYFGPGTRLTVT.

Worth noting for this clone: At one end, the junction sequence differs from germline, possibly due to a read error. The chain uses TRBV7-7 and TRBJ2-1, with TRBD1 identical over 9 bases. The germline V gene encodes CDR1 SSHAT and CDR2 FNYEAQ (reference sequence). The CDR3 totals 15 residues. The CDR3 coding sequence is TGTGCTAGCAGCTTAAACAGGGGGCGCAACAATGAGCAGTTCTTC. Amino acids: CASSLNRGRNNEQFF.

This clone was detected once. The chain carries TRBV7-2 and TRBJ1-2, with D possibly TRBD1 on 5 matching bases. V was shortened by 5 bases and J by 4 bases, with 17 bases between the two germline ends. This CDR3 is 15 amino acids long. Germline-derived CDR1 and CDR2 are SGHTA and FQGNSA. CDR3 in amino acids: CASSPTIDSFYGYTF. DNA for the CDR3: TGTGCCAGCAGCCCGACAATCGACAGCTTCTATGGCTACACCTTC.

On this clone itself: Germline and junction disagree at one end, which may indicate a read error. The chain recombines TRBV7-7 with TRBJ2-6, with D possibly matching TRBD1 (5 bases). Germline V gene lookup returns CDR1 SSHAT and CDR2 FNYEAQ (reference sequence). CDR3 length: 18 amino acids. CDR3 sequence reads: CASSPLDPRGSGANVLTF. The CDR3 nucleotides read TGTGCTAGCAGCCCTCTCGACCCAAGGGGATCTGGGGCCAACGTCCTGACTTTC.

J is TRBJ2-1 and V is TRBV3-1 (or the pseudogene TRBV3-2); 11 nucleotides align to TRBD1. Germline trimming cut 3 bases from V and 4 bases from J; bases unmatched to any gene: 11. Looked up from germline, CDR1 is LGHDT and CDR2 is YNNKEL (reference sequence). CDR3 length: 18 amino acids. CDR3 sequence (DNA): TGTGCCAGCAGCCATCGAATCGGACAGGGGGCCGGATACAATGAGCAGTTCTTC. It specifies CASSHRIGQGAGYNEQFF.

This clone showed up just a few times. The rearrangement joins TRBV4-1 to TRBJ1-2, with 10 positions matching TRBD1. This CDR3 spans 16 amino acids. CDR1 and CDR2 from the germline V gene are MGHRA and YSYEKL. The junction had 6 bases not matched to a gene; V was cut back by 5 bases and J by 0 bases. The CDR3 loop is CASSEAGTGANYGYTF. As DNA, the CDR3 is TGCGCCAGCAGCGAAGCCGGGACAGGGGCTAACTATGGCTACACCTTC.

This chain joins TRBV28 and TRBJ2-2, with 9 nucleotides matching TRBD2. The CDR3 totals 16 residues. Germline V gives CDR1 MDHEN, CDR2 SYDVKM. The junction had 9 bases not matched to a gene; V was cut back by 3 bases and J by 7 bases. DNA for the CDR3: TGTGCCAGCAGTTTGGGGCTAGCGGGAAAGGGCGGGGAGCTGTTTTTT. This gives the protein CASSLGLAGKGGELFF. The entire variable domain, with the rest obtained from reference TRBV28 and TRBJ2-2, is as follows: DVKVTQSSRYLVKRTGEKVFLECVQDMDHENMFWYRQDPGLGLRLIYFSYDVKMKEKGDIPEGYSVSREKKERFSLILESASTNQTSMYLCASSLGLAGKGGELFFGEGSRLTVL.

The V and J genes are TRBV28 and TRBJ1-2; no firm D call. V shed 7 bases and J shed 7 bases, with 16 bases lying between them. CDR3 length equals 13 residues. CDR1 and CDR2 from the germline V gene are MDHEN and SYDVKM. CDR3 nucleotides: TGTGCCAGCACCTCGGGCGGAGGAGGTGGCTACACCTTC. This translates into CASTSGGGGGYTF.

V gene TRBV19 combines with J gene TRBJ1-2; 11 nucleotides agree with TRBD1. Per germline, CDR1 LNHDA and CDR2 SQIVND (reference sequence). With V trimmed by 6 bases and J by 8 bases, 11 bases remained unmatched. CDR3 length: 15 residues. CDR3 region: CASSLGGQGARGYTF. The DNA for the CDR3 is TGTGCCAGTAGCTTGGGAGGACAGGGGGCACGGGGCTACACCTTC.

This clone was picked up one time. The V call is TRBV5-4, the J call TRBJ2-7, with TRBD1 matching 8 bases. The CDR3 has 15 residues. The germline V gene has CDR1 SGHNT and CDR2 YYREEE (reference sequence). After removal of 0 bases from V and 5 bases from J, the junction contained 7 bases not matched to a gene. CDR3 DNA: TGTGCCAGCAGCTTGGCAGAGACAGGGGTCCACGAGCAGTACTTC. It encodes CASSLAETGVHEQYF.

V gene TRBV27 combines with J gene TRBJ2-7; the D is unclear. The CDR3 is 15 amino acids. The germline gives CDR1 MNHEY, CDR2 SMNVEV (reference sequence). V was pared by 10 bases and J by 0 bases, with 19 bases between. CDR3 protein: CATKPQFRSSYEQYF. Written as DNA, the CDR3 is TGTGCCACTAAGCCCCAATTTCGGAGCTCCTACGAGCAGTACTTC.

This clone has just a few counts. CDR3 protein: CASSLVASTSYNEQFF. DNA of the CDR3: TGCGCCAGCAGCTTGGTCGCGAGCACCTCCTACAATGAGCAGTTCTTC. The chain recombines TRBV5-1 with TRBJ2-1; D call uncertain. The CDR3 totals 16 residues. Germline V CDR1 and CDR2: SGHRS, YFSETQ. Trimming stripped 0 bases from V and 0 bases from J, with 10 bases between.

This clone has just one count. The J gene is TRBJ1-2, the V gene TRBV15; TRBD1 matches at 7 bases. V lost 5 bases and J lost 4; bases outside the gene matches: 10. This CDR3 has 15 amino acids. Germline assignment: CDR1 LNHNV and CDR2 YYDKDF (reference sequence). CDR3 DNA: TGTGCCACCAGCGAACTACAGGGGACCGGCTATGGCTACACCTTC. Translation: CATSELQGTGYGYTF.

The CDR3 is CASSLLDSYNSPLHF. In DNA, the CDR3 is TGTGCCAGCAGCTTACTGGACAGCTATAATTCACCCCTCCACTTT. The rearrangement joins TRBV7-2 to TRBJ1-6; the D gene is possibly TRBD1 (6 bases). The CDR3 consists of 15 residues. V gave up 2 bases and J gave up 3 bases, with 8 bases separating them. From germline, CDR1 is SGHTA and CDR2 FQGNSA. The full variable domain, completed using reference TRBV7-2 and TRBJ1-6, is GAGVSQSPSNKVTEKGKDVELRCDPISGHTALYWYRQSLGQGLEFLIYFQGNSAPDKSGLPSDRFSAERTGGSVSTLTIQRTQQEDSAVYLCASSLLDSYNSPLHFGNGTRLTVT.